One and the same sample provided the 5 T cell receptor beta chains below, sequenced in a study of blood T cell repertoires in COVID-19. TCRdb's copy holds only in-frame clones and misses some; the assay was immunoSEQ multiplex PCR. The data contain some 700,000 clones, over 80% of them singletons. What was sequenced was peripheral blood. The source of these receptors is a woman between 18 and 30 years old with acute or convalescent COVID-19.

This clone was seen a few times. The gene calls are TRBV9 and TRBJ1-1, with 8 bases identical to TRBD1. The CDR3 is 16 residues long. Looked up from germline, CDR1 is SGDLS and CDR2 is YYNGEE. The V segment lost 0 bases and the J segment 0 bases; nucleotides outside the gene matches: 4. Here the CDR3 DNA reads TGTGCCAGCAGCGTAGGGACAGGGACTTTGAACACTGAAGCTTTCTTT. Its protein product is CASSVGTGTLNTEAFF.

The J gene is TRBJ1-4, the V gene TRBV6-5; D remains unclear. The CDR3 is made up of 15 amino acids. Germline loops: CDR1 MNHEY, CDR2 SVGAGI. V was trimmed by 6 bases and J by 4 bases, leaving 15 bases between them. CDR3 nucleotides: TGTGCCAGCAGATTTCCAGGAACAGATAATGAAAAACTGTTTTTT. Translating it yields CASRFPGTDNEKLFF.

CDR3 sequence reads: CASSRSPPGFYEQYF. CDR3 coding DNA: TGTGCCAGCAGCCGCTCCCCACCGGGGTTCTACGAGCAGTACTTC. V is TRBV7-2 and J is TRBJ2-7; D perhaps matches TRBD2 (5 bases). The CDR3 has 15 amino acids. V lost 5 bases, J lost 3 bases, and 17 bases lay in between. Germline CDR1 and CDR2: SGHTA and FQGNSA.

This clone was counted a few times. The rearrangement links TRBV10-3 to TRBJ1-2; D not resolved. The V and J ends lost 3 bases and 5 bases respectively, with 4 bases between them. Germline V gene lookup returns CDR1 ENHRY and CDR2 SYGVKD. The CDR3 extends over 11 amino acids. CDR3 loop: CAISDGYGYTF. The CDR3, as DNA: TGTGCCATCAGTGACGGGTATGGCTACACCTTC.

The V gene is TRBV19, the J gene TRBJ1-4, with TRBD1 as a possible D gene (6 bases). The CDR3 is made up of 17 amino acids. CDR1 LNHDA and CDR2 SQIVND come from the germline V gene (reference sequence). V was pared by 6 bases and J by 0 bases, with 17 bases between. The DNA of the CDR3 is TGTGCCAGTAGGAAGGGGCCCTGGGACACAACTAATGAAAAACTGTTTTTT. It yields the protein CASRKGPWDTTNEKLFF.